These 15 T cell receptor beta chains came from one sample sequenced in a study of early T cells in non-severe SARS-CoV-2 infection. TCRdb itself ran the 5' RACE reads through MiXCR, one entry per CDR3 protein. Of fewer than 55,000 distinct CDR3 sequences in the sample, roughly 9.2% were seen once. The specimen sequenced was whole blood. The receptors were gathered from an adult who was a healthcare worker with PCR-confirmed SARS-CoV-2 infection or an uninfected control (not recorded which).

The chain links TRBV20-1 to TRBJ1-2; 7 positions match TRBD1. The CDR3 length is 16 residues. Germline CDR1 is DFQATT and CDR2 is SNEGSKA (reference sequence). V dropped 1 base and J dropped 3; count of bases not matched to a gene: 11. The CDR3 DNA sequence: TGCAGTGCTAGAGGCCCTGGGGGAGGGGGCTACTATGGCTACACCTTC. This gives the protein CSARGPGGGGYYGYTF.

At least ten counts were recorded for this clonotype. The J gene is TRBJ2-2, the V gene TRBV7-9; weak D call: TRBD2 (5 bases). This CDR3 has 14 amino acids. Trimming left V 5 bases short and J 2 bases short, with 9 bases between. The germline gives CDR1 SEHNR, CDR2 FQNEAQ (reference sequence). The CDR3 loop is CASSRELNTGELFF. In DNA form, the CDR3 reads TGTGCCAGCAGCCGGGAACTAAACACCGGGGAGCTGTTTTTT. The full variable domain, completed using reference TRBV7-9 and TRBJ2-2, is DTGVSQNPRHKITKRGQNVTFRCDPISEHNRLYWYRQTLGQGPEFLTYFQNEAQLEKSRLLSDRFSAERPKGSFSTLEIQRTEQGDSAMYLCASSRELNTGELFFGEGSRLTVL.

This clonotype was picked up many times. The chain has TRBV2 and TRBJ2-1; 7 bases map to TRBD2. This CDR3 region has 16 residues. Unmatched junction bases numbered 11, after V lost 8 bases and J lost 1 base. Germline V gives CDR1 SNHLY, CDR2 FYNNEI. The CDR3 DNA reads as TGTGCCAGCTATTTCCAGAGGCGGGAGTCCTACAATGAGCAGTTCTTC. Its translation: CASYFQRRESYNEQFF.

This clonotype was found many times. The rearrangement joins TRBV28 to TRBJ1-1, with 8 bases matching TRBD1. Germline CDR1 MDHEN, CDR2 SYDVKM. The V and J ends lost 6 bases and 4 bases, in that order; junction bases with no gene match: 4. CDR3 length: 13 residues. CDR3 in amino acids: CASSLTGGTEAFF. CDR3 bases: TGTGCCAGCAGCCTTACAGGGGGCACTGAAGCTTTCTTT.

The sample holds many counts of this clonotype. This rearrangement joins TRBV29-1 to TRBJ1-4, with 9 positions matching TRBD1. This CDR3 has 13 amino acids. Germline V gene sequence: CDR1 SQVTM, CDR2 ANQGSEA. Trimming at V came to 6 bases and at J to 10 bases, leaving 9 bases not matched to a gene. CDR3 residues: CSVRQGQGGKLFF. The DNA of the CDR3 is TGCAGCGTAAGACAGGGACAGGGAGGAAAACTGTTTTTT. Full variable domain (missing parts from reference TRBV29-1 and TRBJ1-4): SAVISQKPSRDICQRGTSLTIQCQVDSQVTMMFWYRQQPGQSLTLIATANQGSEATYESGFVIDKFPISRPNLTFSTLTVSNMSPEDSSIYLCSVRQGQGGKLFFGSGTQLSVL.

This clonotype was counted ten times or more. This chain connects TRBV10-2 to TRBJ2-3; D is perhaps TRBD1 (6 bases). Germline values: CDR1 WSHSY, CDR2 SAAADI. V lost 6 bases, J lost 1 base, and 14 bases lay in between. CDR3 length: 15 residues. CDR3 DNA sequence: TGCGCCAGCAGCAGCGATGAGGGGGGCACAGATACGCAGTATTTT. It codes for CASSSDEGGTDTQYF.

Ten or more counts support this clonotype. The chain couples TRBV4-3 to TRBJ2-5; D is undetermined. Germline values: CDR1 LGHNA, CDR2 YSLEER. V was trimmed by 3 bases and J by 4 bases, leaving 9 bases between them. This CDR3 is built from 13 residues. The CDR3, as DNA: TGCGCCAGCAGCCAGCTAGGTGGAGAGACCCAGTACTTC. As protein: CASSQLGGETQYF.

The CDR3 loop is CASSGGREGDQPQHF. CDR3 in DNA: TGTGCCAGTAGCGGGGGAAGAGAAGGGGATCAGCCCCAGCATTTT. The gene calls are TRBV19 and TRBJ1-5; weak D call: TRBD1 (5 bases). V gave up 6 bases and J gave up 5 bases, with 17 bases separating them. From germline, CDR1 is LNHDA and CDR2 SQIVND (reference sequence). The CDR3 has 15 residues.

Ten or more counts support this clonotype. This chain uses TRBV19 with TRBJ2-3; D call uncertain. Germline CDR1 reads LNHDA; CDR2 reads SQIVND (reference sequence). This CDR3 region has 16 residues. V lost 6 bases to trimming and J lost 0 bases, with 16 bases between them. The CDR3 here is CASRGSSPVSTDTQYF. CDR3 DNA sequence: TGTGCCAGTAGAGGGTCCAGCCCCGTTAGCACAGATACGCAGTATTTT.

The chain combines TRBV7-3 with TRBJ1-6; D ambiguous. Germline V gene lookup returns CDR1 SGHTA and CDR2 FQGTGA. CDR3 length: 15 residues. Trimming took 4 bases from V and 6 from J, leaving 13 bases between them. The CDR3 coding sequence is TGTGCCAGCAGCTCCGAGTCGGGGTCTAATTCACCCCTCCACTTT. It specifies CASSSESGSNSPLHF.

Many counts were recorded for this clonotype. Written as DNA, the CDR3 is TGTGCCAGCAGACCTGACAGGGCGGCCCCTAATTCACCCCTCCACTTT. Protein sequence: CASRPDRAAPNSPLHF. The chain recombines TRBV6-5 with TRBJ1-6; TRBD1 agrees at 7 bases. V trimming: 6 bases; J trimming: 6 bases; junction bases outside the gene matches: 11. The germline CDR1 and CDR2 sequences are MNHEY and SVGAGI. This CDR3 is 16 amino acids long.

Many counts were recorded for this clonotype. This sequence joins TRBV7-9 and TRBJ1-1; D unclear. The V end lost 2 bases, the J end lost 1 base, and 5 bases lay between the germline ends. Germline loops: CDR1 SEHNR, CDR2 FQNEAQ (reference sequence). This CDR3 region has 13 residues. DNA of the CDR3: TGTGCCAGCAGCTTAAATACGAACACTGAAGCTTTCTTT. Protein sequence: CASSLNTNTEAFF.

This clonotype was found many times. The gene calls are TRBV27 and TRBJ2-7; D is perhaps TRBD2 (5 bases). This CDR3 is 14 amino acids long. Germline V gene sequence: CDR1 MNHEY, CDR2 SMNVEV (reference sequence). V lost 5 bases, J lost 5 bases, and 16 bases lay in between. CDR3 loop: CASSPLASRNEQYF. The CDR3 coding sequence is TGTGCCAGCAGTCCTCTAGCTTCGCGAAACGAGCAGTACTTC.

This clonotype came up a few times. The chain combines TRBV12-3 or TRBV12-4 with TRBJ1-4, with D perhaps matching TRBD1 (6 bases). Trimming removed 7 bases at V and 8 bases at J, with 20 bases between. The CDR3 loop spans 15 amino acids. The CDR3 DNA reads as TGTGCCAGCACCCTGTCCGGGGGGCGGCAGGAAAAACTGTTTTTT. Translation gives CASTLSGGRQEKLFF.

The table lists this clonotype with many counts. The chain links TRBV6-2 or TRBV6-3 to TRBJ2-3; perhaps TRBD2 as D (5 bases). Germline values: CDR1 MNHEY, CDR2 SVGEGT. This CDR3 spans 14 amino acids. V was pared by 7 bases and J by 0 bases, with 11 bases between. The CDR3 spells CASKERRSTDTQYF. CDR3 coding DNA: TGTGCCAGCAAGGAGCGGAGGAGCACAGATACGCAGTATTTT.